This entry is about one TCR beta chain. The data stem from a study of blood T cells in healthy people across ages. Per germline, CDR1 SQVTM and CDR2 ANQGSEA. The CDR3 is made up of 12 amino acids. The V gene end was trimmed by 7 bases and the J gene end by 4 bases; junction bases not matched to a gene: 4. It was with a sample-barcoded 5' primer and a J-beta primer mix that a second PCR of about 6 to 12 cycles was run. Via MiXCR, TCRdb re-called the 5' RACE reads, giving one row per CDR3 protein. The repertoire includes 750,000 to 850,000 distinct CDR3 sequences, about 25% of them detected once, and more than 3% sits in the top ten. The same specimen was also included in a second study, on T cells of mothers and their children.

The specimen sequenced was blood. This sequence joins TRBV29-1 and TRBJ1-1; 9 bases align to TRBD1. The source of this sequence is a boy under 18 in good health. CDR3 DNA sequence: TGCAGCGCTAGGGGACAGGGCACTGAAGCTTTCTTT. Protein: CSARGQGTEAFF.